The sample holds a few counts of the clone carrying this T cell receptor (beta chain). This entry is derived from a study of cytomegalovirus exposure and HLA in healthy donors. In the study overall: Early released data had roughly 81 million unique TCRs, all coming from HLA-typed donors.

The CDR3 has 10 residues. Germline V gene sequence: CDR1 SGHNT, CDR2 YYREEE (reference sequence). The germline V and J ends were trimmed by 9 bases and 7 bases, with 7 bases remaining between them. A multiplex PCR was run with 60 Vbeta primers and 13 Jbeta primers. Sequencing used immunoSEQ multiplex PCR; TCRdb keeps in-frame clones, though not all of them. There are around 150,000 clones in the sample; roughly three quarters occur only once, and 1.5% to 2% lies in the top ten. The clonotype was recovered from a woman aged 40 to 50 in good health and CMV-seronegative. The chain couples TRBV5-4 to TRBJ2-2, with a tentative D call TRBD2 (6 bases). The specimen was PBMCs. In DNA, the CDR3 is TGTGCCATGGGACTCGGGGAGCTGTTTTTT. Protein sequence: CAMGLGELFF. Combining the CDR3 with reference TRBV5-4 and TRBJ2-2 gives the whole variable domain ETGVTQSPTHLIKTRGQQVTLRCSSQSGHNTVSWYQQALGQGPQFIFQYYREEENGRGNFPPRFSGLQFPNYSSELNVNALELDDSALYLCAMGLGELFFGEGSRLTVL.